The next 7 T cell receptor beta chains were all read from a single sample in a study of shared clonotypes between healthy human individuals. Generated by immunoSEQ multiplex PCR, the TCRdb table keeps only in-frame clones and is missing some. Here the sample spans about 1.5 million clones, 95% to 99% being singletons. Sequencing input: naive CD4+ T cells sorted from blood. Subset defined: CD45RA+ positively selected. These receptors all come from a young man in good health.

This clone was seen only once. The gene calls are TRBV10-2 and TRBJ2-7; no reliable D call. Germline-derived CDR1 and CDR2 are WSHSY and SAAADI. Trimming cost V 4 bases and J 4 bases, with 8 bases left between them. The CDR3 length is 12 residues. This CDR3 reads CASSAVSYEQYF. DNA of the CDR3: TGCGCCAGCAGTGCCGTATCATACGAGCAGTACTTC.

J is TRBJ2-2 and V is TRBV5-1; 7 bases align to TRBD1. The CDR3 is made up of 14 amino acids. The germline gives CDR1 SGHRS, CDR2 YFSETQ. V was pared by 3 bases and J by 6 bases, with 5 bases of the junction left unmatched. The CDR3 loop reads CASSSTGVAGELFF. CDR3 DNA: TGCGCCAGCAGCTCCACAGGGGTCGCCGGGGAGCTGTTTTTT. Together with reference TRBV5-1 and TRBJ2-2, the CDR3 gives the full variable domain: KAGVTQTPRYLIKTRGQQVTLSCSPISGHRSVSWYQQTPGQGLQFLFEYFSETQRNKGNFPGRFSGRQFSNSRSEMNVSTLELGDSALYLCASSSTGVAGELFFGEGSRLTVL.

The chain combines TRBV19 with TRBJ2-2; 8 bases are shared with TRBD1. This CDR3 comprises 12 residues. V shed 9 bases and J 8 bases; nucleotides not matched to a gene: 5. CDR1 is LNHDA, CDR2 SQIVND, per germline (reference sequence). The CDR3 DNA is TGTGCCAGCGCAGGGGGCATGGGGGAGCTGTTTTTT. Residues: CASAGGMGELFF. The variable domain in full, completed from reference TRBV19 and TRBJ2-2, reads DGGITQSPKYLFRKEGQNVTLSCEQNLNHDAMYWYRQDPGQGLRLIYYSQIVNDFQKGDIAEGYSVSREKKESFPLTVTSAQKNPTAFYLCASAGGMGELFFGEGSRLTVL.

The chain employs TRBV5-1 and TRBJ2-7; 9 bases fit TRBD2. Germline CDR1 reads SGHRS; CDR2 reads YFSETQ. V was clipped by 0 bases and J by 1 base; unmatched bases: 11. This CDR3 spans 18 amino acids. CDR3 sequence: CASSLATTSGWGSYEQYF. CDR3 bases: TGCGCCAGCAGCTTGGCCACCACTAGCGGGTGGGGTTCCTACGAGCAGTACTTC.

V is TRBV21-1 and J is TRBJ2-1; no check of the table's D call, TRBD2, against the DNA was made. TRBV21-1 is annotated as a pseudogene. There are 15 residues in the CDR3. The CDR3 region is CASSKGAGVCNEQFF. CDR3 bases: TGTGCCAGCAGCAAAGGAGCGGGAGTCTGCAATGAGCAGTTCTTC.

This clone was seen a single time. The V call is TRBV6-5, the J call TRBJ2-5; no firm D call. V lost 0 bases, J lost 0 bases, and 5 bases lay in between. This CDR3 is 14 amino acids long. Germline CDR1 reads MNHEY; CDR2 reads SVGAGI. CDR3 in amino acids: CASSYSEYQETQYF. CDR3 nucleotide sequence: TGTGCCAGCAGTTACTCTGAGTACCAAGAGACCCAGTACTTC.

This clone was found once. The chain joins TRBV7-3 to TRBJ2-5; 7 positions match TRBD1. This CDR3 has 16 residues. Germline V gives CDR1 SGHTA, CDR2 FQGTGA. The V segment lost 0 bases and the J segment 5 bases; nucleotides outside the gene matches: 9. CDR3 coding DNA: TGTGCCAGCAGCTTAACCCTGACAGGGCCCGGTGAGACCCAGTACTTC. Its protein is CASSLTLTGPGETQYF.